A single sample is the source of the 6 T cell receptor beta chains below, sequenced in a study of beta chain features in type 1 diabetes. The authors reverse transcribed all of the isolated RNA, so sequencing captured expressed TCRB transcripts. Libraries were prepared by immunoSEQ multiplex PCR; TCRdb keeps only in-frame clonotypes and omits some of them. Of fewer than 650,000 clones in the sample, around 15% were seen once. The sample taken for sequencing was naive CD4+ T cells from blood. These TCRs come from a man aged 18 to 29 in good health.

This clone was found a few times. V usage is TRBV13 and J usage is TRBJ2-1; TRBD1 matches 9 bases. Trimming at V came to 4 bases and at J to 6 bases, leaving 13 bases not matched to a gene. CDR3 length: 17 amino acids. Germline V gives CDR1 PRHDT, CDR2 FYEKMQ (reference sequence). The CDR3 DNA is TGTGCCAGCAGCTCCCGCGGCGGGACAGGGTATTTCAATGAGCAGTTCTTC. It yields the protein CASSSRGGTGYFNEQFF.

In this sample, this clone turned up a few times. The J gene is TRBJ1-5, the V gene TRBV4-1; the D gene is possibly TRBD1 (6 bases). From germline, CDR1 is MGHRA and CDR2 YSYEKL. V was clipped by 4 bases and J by 6 bases, with 13 bases between them. The CDR3 sequence is 14 residues long. CDR3 nucleotides: TGCGCCAGCAGCCCTGGGGGGCGTACTCAGCCCCAGCATTTT. Its translation is CASSPGGRTQPQHF.

The genes are TRBV19 and TRBJ2-5; D is unresolved. Trimming left V 5 bases short and J 5 bases short, with 12 bases between. Germline loops: CDR1 LNHDA, CDR2 SQIVND (reference sequence). The CDR3 loop spans 13 amino acids. CDR3 loop: CASSPMGWETQYF. In DNA form, the CDR3 reads TGTGCCAGTAGTCCCATGGGGTGGGAGACCCAGTACTTC.

This clone was detected a few times. The rearrangement uses TRBV7-2 and TRBJ2-1; D might be TRBD1 or TRBD2, each matching 5 bases. In germline, CDR1 is SGHTA, CDR2 FQGNSA. Trimming shortened V by 10 bases and J by 6 bases, and 19 bases separated the two germline ends. The length of the CDR3 is 14 residues. Written as DNA, the CDR3 is TGTGCCAATCATGGTGGGGGTCTTGGCAATGAGCAGTTCTTC. This gives the protein CANHGGGLGNEQFF.

The table lists this clone with a few counts. The chain couples TRBV5-4 to TRBJ1-1; 7 bases agree with TRBD1. The V gene end was trimmed by 4 bases and the J gene end by 8 bases; junction bases not matched to a gene: 5. Germline V gives CDR1 SGHNT, CDR2 YYREEE (reference sequence). This CDR3 contains 12 residues. The CDR3 coding sequence is TGTGCCAGCAGCAGGACAGGCCGAGAAGCTTTCTTT. It specifies CASSRTGREAFF.

This chain links TRBV27 with TRBJ1-6; 8 nucleotides align to TRBD1. Germline V lookup: CDR1 MNHEY, CDR2 SMNVEV (reference sequence). This CDR3 is 19 amino acids long. The V gene end was trimmed by 2 bases and the J gene end by 5 bases; junction bases not matched to a gene: 14. CDR3 loop: CASSLESPLYRGNNSPLHF. DNA for the CDR3: TGTGCCAGCAGTTTAGAATCTCCCCTCTACAGGGGGAATAATTCACCCCTCCACTTT.